This TCR beta chain was retrieved from a study of beta chain features in type 1 diabetes. This clone came up a few times. The antigen is unknown. General study findings and limits: PCR might favor shorter templates, equally in patients and controls.

Over 95% purity was reached by all sorted populations. V lost 7 bases, J lost 5 bases, and 8 bases lay in between. The CDR3 contains 11 residues. CDR1 is SQVTM and CDR2 is ANQGSEA in the germline V gene. Of the isolated RNA, all was reverse transcribed, and so the sequenced material was expressed TCRB transcripts. This table comes from immunoSEQ multiplex PCR, and its TCRdb copy is limited to in-frame clones, with some not included. The table includes around 180,000 clones, roughly an eighth detected once. This chain joins TRBV29-1 and TRBJ2-2; D is possibly TRBD2 (5 bases). The sequence was collected from a woman aged 18-29 years in good health. Sample: central memory CD4+ T cells from blood. The CDR3 region is CSGENTGELFF. CDR3 bases: TGCAGCGGGGAGAATACCGGGGAGCTGTTTTTT.